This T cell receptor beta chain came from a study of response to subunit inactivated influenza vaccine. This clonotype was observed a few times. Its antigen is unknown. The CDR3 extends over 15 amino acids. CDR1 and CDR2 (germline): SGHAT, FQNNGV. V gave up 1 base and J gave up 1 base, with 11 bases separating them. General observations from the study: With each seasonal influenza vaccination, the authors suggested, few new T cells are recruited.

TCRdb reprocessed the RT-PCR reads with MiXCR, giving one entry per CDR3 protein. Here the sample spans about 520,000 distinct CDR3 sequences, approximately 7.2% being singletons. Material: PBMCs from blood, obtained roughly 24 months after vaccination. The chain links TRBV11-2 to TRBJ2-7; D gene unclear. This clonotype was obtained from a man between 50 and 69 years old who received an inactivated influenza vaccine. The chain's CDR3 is CASSLGPAESYEQYF. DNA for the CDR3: TGTGCCAGCAGCTTAGGGCCGGCAGAGTCCTACGAGCAGTACTTC.